These 8 T cell receptor beta chains were all obtained from the same sample, sequenced in a study of blood T cell repertoires in COVID-19. Libraries were prepared by immunoSEQ multiplex PCR; TCRdb keeps only in-frame clonotypes and omits some of them. The table records almost 200,000 clones, roughly 90% of them present only once. The source material was PBMCs or T cells enriched from blood (not recorded which). The receptor source for this set is a woman aged 18-30 years who had recovered from COVID-19.

This rearrangement joins TRBV7-9 to TRBJ1-1; D is ambiguous. Germline V gene lookup returns CDR1 SEHNR and CDR2 FQNEAQ (reference sequence). The CDR3 spans 14 residues. The V end lost 1 base, the J end lost 4 bases, and 10 bases lay between the germline ends. The CDR3 here is CASSLVAGLTEAFF. DNA for the CDR3: TGTGCCAGCAGCTTAGTCGCAGGCCTCACTGAAGCTTTCTTT.

The chain is built from TRBV19 and TRBJ1-6; D remains ambiguous. The V gene's germline CDR1 is LNHDA and CDR2 SQIVND (reference sequence). Trimming pared 6 bases from V and 3 bases from J, leaving 12 bases between. The CDR3 has 15 residues. The CDR3 protein is CASSERAGYNSPLHF. The CDR3 DNA reads TGTGCCAGTAGCGAGAGGGCGGGCTATAATTCACCCCTCCACTTT. Combining the CDR3 with reference TRBV19 and TRBJ1-6 gives the whole variable domain DGGITQSPKYLFRKEGQNVTLSCEQNLNHDAMYWYRQDPGQGLRLIYYSQIVNDFQKGDIAEGYSVSREKKESFPLTVTSAQKNPTAFYLCASSERAGYNSPLHFGNGTRLTVT.

The V call is TRBV5-6, the J call TRBJ1-1; D not certain. The CDR3 loop spans 13 amino acids. Between the trimmed V and J ends, which lost 3 bases and 7 bases, there was a span of 13 bases. CDR1 SGHDT and CDR2 YYEEEE come from the germline V gene. The CDR3 loop reads CASSYLTGVEAFF. The CDR3 region has the DNA TGTGCCAGCAGCTATTTAACGGGAGTTGAAGCTTTCTTT.

This chain uses TRBV6-5 with TRBJ1-2; D might be TRBD1 (6 bases). The CDR3 consists of 15 residues. The germline V and J ends were trimmed by 8 bases and 0 bases, with 16 bases remaining between them. The germline V gene encodes CDR1 MNHEY and CDR2 SVGAGI. CDR3 DNA: TGTGCCAGCTCCCGGGACAAAAGAGCTAACTATGGCTACACCTTC. Its translation is CASSRDKRANYGYTF.

This clone was seen just once. The chain combines TRBV5-1 with TRBJ1-2; 9 positions agree with TRBD1. Germline V lookup: CDR1 SGHRS, CDR2 YFSETQ. The CDR3 contains 13 residues. Trimming took 5 bases from V and 8 from J; bases not matched to a gene: 7. In DNA form, the CDR3 reads TGCGCCAGCAGACGGGACAGGGATGGCGGCTACACCTTC. Amino acid sequence: CASRRDRDGGYTF.

J is TRBJ2-3 and V is TRBV7-9, with TRBD2 as a possible D gene (6 bases). V was cut by 5 bases and J by 3 bases, with 33 bases left in between. Germline lookup yields CDR1 SEHNR and CDR2 FQNEAQ (reference sequence). CDR3 length: 21 amino acids. DNA of the CDR3: TGTGCCAGCAGCACTAGCACCACCCTTAGCATGCCGCAAGGTATGACAGATACGCAGTATTTT. Residues: CASSTSTTLSMPQGMTDTQYF.

This clone was seen only a few times. J is TRBJ1-2 and V is TRBV4-1, with unresolved D. The V gene lost 0 bases and the J gene lost 3 bases, with 14 bases spanning the gap. The CDR3 runs 16 residues. Germline lookup yields CDR1 MGHRA and CDR2 YSYEKL. The chain's CDR3 is CASSQDFREFHYGYTF. The CDR3 coding sequence is TGCGCCAGCAGCCAAGATTTTAGAGAGTTCCACTATGGCTACACCTTC.

The chain carries TRBV20-1 and TRBJ1-5; D is unclear. The CDR3 sequence is 12 residues long. Between the trimmed V and J ends, which lost 7 bases and 7 bases, there was a span of 14 bases. Germline loops: CDR1 DFQATT, CDR2 SNEGSKA (reference sequence). CDR3 nucleotide sequence: TGCAGTGTTAGTCGGTTAGAGCAGCCCCAGCATTTT. Translated, it gives CSVSRLEQPQHF.